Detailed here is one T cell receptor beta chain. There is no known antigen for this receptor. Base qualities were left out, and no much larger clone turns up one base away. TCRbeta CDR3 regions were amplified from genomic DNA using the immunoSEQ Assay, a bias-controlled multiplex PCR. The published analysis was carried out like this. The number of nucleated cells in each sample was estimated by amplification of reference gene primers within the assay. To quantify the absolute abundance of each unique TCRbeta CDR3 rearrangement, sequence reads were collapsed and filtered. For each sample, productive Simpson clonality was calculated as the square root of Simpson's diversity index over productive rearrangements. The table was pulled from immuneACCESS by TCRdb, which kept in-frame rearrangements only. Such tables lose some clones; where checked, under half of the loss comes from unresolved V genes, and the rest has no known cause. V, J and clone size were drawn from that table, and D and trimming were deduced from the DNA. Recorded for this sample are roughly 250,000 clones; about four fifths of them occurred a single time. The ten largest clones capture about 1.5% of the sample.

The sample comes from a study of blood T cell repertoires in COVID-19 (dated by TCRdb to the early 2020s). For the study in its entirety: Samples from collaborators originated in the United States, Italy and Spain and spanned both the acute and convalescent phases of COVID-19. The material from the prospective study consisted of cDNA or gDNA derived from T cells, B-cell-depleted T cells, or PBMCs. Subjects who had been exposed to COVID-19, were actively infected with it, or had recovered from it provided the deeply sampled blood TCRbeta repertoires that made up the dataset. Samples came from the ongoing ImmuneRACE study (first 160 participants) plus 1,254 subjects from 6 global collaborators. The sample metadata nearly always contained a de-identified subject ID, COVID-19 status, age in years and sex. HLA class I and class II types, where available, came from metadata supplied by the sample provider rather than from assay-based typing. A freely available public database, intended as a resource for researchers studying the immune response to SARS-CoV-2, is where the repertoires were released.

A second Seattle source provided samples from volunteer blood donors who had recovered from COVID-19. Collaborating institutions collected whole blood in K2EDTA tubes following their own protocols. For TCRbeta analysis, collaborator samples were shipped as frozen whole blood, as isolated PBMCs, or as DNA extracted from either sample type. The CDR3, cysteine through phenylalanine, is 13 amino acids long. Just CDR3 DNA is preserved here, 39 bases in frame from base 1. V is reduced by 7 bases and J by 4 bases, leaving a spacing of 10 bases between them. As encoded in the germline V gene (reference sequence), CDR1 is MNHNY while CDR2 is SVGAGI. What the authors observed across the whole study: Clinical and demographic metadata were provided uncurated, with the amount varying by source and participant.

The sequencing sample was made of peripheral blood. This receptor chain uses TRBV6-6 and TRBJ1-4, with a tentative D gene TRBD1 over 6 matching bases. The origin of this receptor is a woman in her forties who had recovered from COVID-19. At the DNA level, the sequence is TGTGCCAGCAACGACAGGCTTAATGAAAAACTGTTTTTT. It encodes CASNDRLNEKLFF.